These T cell receptor beta chains were read from a single sample in a study of cytomegalovirus exposure and HLA in healthy donors. TCRdb's copy holds only in-frame clones and misses some; the assay was immunoSEQ multiplex PCR. The profile shows about 130,000 clones, around 80% of them singletons. Sequencing used PBMCs. The origin of the receptors is a man aged 25 to 40 in good health and CMV-seronegative. The CDR3 runs from the conserved cysteine through the conserved F or W. The D gene is left open where the match is weak. Only some rows state a clone size, as once, few, many or a class for expanded clones.

V	J	D	size	DNA	CDR3
TRBV19	TRBJ2-6	TRBD1	.	TGTGCCAGTAGTCCGAGTCGGGACAGCAGCTCTGGGGCCAACGTCCTGACTTTC	CASSPSRDSSSGANVLTF
TRBV5-4	TRBJ2-3	TRBD2	few	TGTGCCAGCAGATTTAGCGGGGGGAGCACAGATACGCAGTATTTT	CASRFSGGSTDTQYF
TRBV6-5	TRBJ1-4	.	many	TGTGCCAGCAGTTACCGTCAGGGCCGTGAAAAACTGTTTTTT	CASSYRQGREKLFF
TRBV7-6	TRBJ2-3	TRBD2	.	TGTGCCAGCGTACCCTCGGGGGGGGATACGCAGTATTTT	CASVPSGGDTQYF
TRBV5-1	TRBJ1-2	.	.	TGCGCCAGCAGCCCCGGGCGGGGGGCGACCTATGGCTACACCTTC	CASSPGRGATYGYTF
TRBV6-5	TRBJ2-1	TRBD1	once	TGTGCCACCCGGACAGGGGGCAATGAGCAGTTCTTC	CATRTGGNEQFF
TRBV21-1	TRBJ2-1	.	few	TGTGCCAGCAGCAAAAGGGGACTCTTAGTGGAGCAGTTCTTC	CASSKRGLLVEQFF
TRBV7-3	TRBJ2-5	.	.	TGTGCCAGCAGCGTGAGGAACCAAGAGACCCAGTACTTC	CASSVRNQETQYF
TRBV18	TRBJ1-1	.	once	TGTGCCAGCTCACCACCTTGGGGGGAGATCATGAACACTGAAGCTTTCTTT	CASSPPWGEIMNTEAFF
TRBV27	TRBJ1-2	TRBD1	.	TGTGCCAGCAGTTACGGGACAGGAGCTAACTATGGCTACACCTTC	CASSYGTGANYGYTF
TRBV4-3	TRBJ2-7	.	.	TGCGCCAGCAGCCAAGATTCGAACTTCTACGAGCAGTACTTC	CASSQDSNFYEQYF
TRBV5-4	TRBJ2-3	.	.	TGTGCCAGCACCCTGGACAGACAACGGTATACGCAGTATTTT	CASTLDRQRYTQYF
TRBV7-9	TRBJ2-7	.	.	TGTTCCAGCAGCCCGGGTTTCTACGAGCAGTACTTC	CSSSPGFYEQYF
TRBV7-6	TRBJ1-5	TRBD1	.	TGTGCCAGCAGCCAGACCGACAGGGGGGGCAATCAGCCCCAGCATTTT	CASSQTDRGGNQPQHF
TRBV6-6	TRBJ2-3	.	.	TGTGCCAGCAGAAAGGAGGGCTCAGATACGCAGTATTTT	CASRKEGSDTQYF
TRBV27	TRBJ2-3	.	.	TGTGCCAGCAGTTTAAGGGAGCCCACAGATACGCAGTATTTT	CASSLREPTDTQYF
TRBV19	TRBJ2-1	TRBD2	.	TGTGCCAGTCAGAGCGGGAGGGCCGCCGGCGATGAGCAGTTCTTC	CASQSGRAAGDEQFF
TRBV11-2	TRBJ1-3	TRBD1	.	TGTGCCAGCAGATCAACCATGGGACAGGGGGTCGCCATATATTTT	CASRSTMGQGVAIYF
TRBV15	TRBJ1-3	.	.	TGTGCCACCAGCAGAGAGACAGCCTCTGGAAACACCATATATTTT	CATSRETASGNTIYF
TRBV4-3	TRBJ2-7	.	.	TGCGCCAGCAGCCAAATTATGGGGGGACCATACGAGCAGTACTTC	CASSQIMGGPYEQYF
TRBV28	TRBJ2-7	TRBD2	.	TGTGCCAGCAGCCCATATAGCGGGGGTTCCTACGAGCAGTACTTC	CASSPYSGGSYEQYF
TRBV19	TRBJ1-1	.	.	TGTGCCAGTGGGCAGGGTGGGACTGAAGCTTTCTTT	CASGQGGTEAFF
TRBV4-3	TRBJ2-3	TRBD2	.	TGCGCCAGCAGCCAAGAACAAGCGGGAGTTGGAGATACGCAGTATTTT	CASSQEQAGVGDTQYF
TRBV5-5	TRBJ1-1	.	.	TGTGCCAGCAGCTTGTCCATACAGGCCCTGAACACTGAAGCTTTCTTT	CASSLSIQALNTEAFF
TRBV4-1	TRBJ1-1	TRBD1	.	TGCGCCAGCAGCCAAGACCGGACAGGGGGAATACTTGAAGCTTTCTTT	CASSQDRTGGILEAFF
TRBV4-3	TRBJ2-1	.	.	TGCGCCAGCAGCCAAGATGGGAGTGGGTCCTACAATGAGCAGTTCTTC	CASSQDGSGSYNEQFF
TRBV5-4	TRBJ1-4	.	few	TGTGCCAGCAGCTTAGGGGCAACTAATGAAAAACTGTTTTTT	CASSLGATNEKLFF
TRBV27	TRBJ2-5	TRBD2	.	TGTGCCAGCAGTCCAATATACCCCCCTAGCGGGGGGTTAGTGGGAGAGACCCAGTACTTC	CASSPIYPPSGGLVGETQYF
TRBV7-9	TRBJ1-2	.	.	TGTGCCAGCAGCTCGACAGATGCTAACTATGGCTACACCTTC	CASSSTDANYGYTF
TRBV6-1	TRBJ2-7	TRBD2	.	TGTGCCAGCAGTGACGGGGGGGGCGAGCAGTACTTC	CASSDGGGEQYF
TRBV7-9	TRBJ2-1	TRBD2	.	TGTGCCAGCAGAACCGGGACTAGCGGGACCAATGAGCAGTTCTTC	CASRTGTSGTNEQFF
TRBV5-1	TRBJ2-1	.	.	TGCGCCAGCAGCTTTGTGGGAGGAGGAGACAATGAGCAGTTCTTC	CASSFVGGGDNEQFF
TRBV4-3	TRBJ2-5	TRBD2	.	TGCGCCAGCAGCCAATCCGGGACTAGCCGCCGTCGCGAGACCCAGTACTTC	CASSQSGTSRRRETQYF
TRBV5-4	TRBJ2-3	.	once	TGTGCCAGCAGCCCGGAGAGGGGGTTGTCGGATACGCAGTATTTT	CASSPERGLSDTQYF
TRBV4-1	TRBJ2-3	.	few	TGCGCCAGCAGCCGCACCCCAGACATAGATACGCAGTATTTT	CASSRTPDIDTQYF
TRBV5-1	TRBJ2-7	TRBD2	.	TGCGCCAGCAGGGTCGGGACTACTAACTACGAGCAGTACTTC	CASRVGTTNYEQYF
TRBV10-1	TRBJ1-2	.	.	TGCGCCAGCAGTGAGGGGGCAGGGCATGGCTACACCTTC	CASSEGAGHGYTF
TRBV4-2	TRBJ1-5	.	once	TGTGCCAGCAGCCAAGACGGGGGGAATCAGCCCCAGCATTTT	CASSQDGGNQPQHF
TRBV10-3	TRBJ2-7	TRBD1	.	TGTGCCATCAGTGTAGGGACAGGGGGCACCTACGAGCAGTACTTC	CAISVGTGGTYEQYF
TRBV9	TRBJ1-1	.	.	TGTGCCAGCAGCGTAACAGGGAACACAAACACTGAAGCTTTCTTT	CASSVTGNTNTEAFF
TRBV6-1	TRBJ1-2	.	.	TGTGCCAGCAGCCGCGTCGGACAGCTAAACCATGGCTACACCTTC	CASSRVGQLNHGYTF
TRBV7-8	TRBJ1-5	.	.	TGTGCCAGCAGCGCAAACATCAATAGCAATCAGCCCCAGCATTTT	CASSANINSNQPQHF
TRBV7-9	TRBJ2-7	TRBD1	.	TGTGCCAGCAGCTCGACAGGGCTATACAACTACGAGCAGTACTTC	CASSSTGLYNYEQYF
TRBV14	TRBJ2-7	.	.	TGTGCCAGCAGCCAACAGGGGAGAGGCTCCTACGAGCAGTACTTC	CASSQQGRGSYEQYF
TRBV4-2	TRBJ1-2	TRBD1	.	TGTGCCAGCAGCCAAGAGACAGGGGTTTATGGCTACACCTTC	CASSQETGVYGYTF
TRBV7-3	TRBJ2-7	TRBD2	.	TGTGCCAGCAGCTTCTCTAGCGGGAGTTACGAGCAGTACTTC	CASSFSSGSYEQYF